This T cell receptor (beta chain) was captured in a study of cytomegalovirus exposure and HLA in healthy donors. PCR involved 60 Vbeta and 13 Jbeta primers. In the authors' workflow: Later, an analysis found some 80 million unique TCR beta chains, and some 10 million of these were shared. Measured with immunoSEQ multiplex PCR; TCRdb has only the in-frame clones, and not every one. That table is the source of V, J and clone size, and D and trimming were worked out from the DNA. This table holds over 200,000 clones, roughly 82% found once. With regard to this clone: As yet, its antigen is unknown.

General observations from the study: Highly shared variants forming one cluster were likely a sequencing artifact.

Despite likely unrecorded immune exposures, the donors were nominally healthy at the time of sampling. The V end was cut by 0 bases, the J end by 4 bases, with 13 bases between. CDR3 length equals 15 residues. Germline CDR1 and CDR2: SGHDT and YYEEEE. Sequencing was done on a sample of PBMCs. The TCR originated in a woman between 40 and 55 years old in good health and CMV-seropositive. This sequence joins TRBV5-6 and TRBJ1-2; D unresolved. The CDR3 nucleotides are TGTGCCAGCAGCTTGGCCGTTATGTCTCTCTATGGCTACACCTTC. Amino acids: CASSLAVMSLYGYTF. Supplemented by reference TRBV5-6 and TRBJ1-2, the full variable domain reads DAGVTQSPTHLIKTRGQQVTLRCSPKSGHDTVSWYQQALGQGPQFIFQYYEEEERQRGNFPDRFSGHQFPNYSSELNVNALLLGDSALYLCASSLAVMSLYGYTFGSGTRLTVV.